One TCR beta chain is described in this entry. Its target is unknown. Around 40,000 productive templates were obtained per sample on average. Some clones are missing from TCRdb's copy, which holds only in-frame ones; the method was immunoSEQ multiplex PCR. The sample consists of approximately 27,000 clones, around three quarters of them appearing once. These data originate in a study of STAT3 mutations in large granular lymphocyte leukemia. Study background: Roughly half the longitudinally sequenced T-LGLL patients had canonical STAT3 mutations.

Points from the study as a whole: Sampling intervals varied between patients and samples. Clonal expansion was inferred from samples taken at other timepoints. Every T-LGLL patient had at least one immunodominant TCRbeta clonotype.

The clonotype was recovered from a woman between 45 and 60 years old with T-cell large granular lymphocyte leukemia. Some clones in this sample may be carry-over from other donors' samples. The material sequenced was peripheral blood mononuclear cells.

CDR3 nucleotides: TGCAGCGTCTCTAGGGCAGAGCTGAACACTGAAGCTTTCTTT. Its protein is CSVSRAELNTEAFF. The J gene is TRBJ1-1, the V gene TRBV29-1; D uncertain. The CDR3 has 14 residues. V was cut by 6 bases and J by 0 bases, with 14 bases left in between. Germline V gene lookup returns CDR1 SQVTM and CDR2 ANQGSEA.